The T cell receptor beta chain described here comes from a study of blood T cell repertoires in COVID-19 (TCRdb year 2020). Broadly, across the study: The collaborator samples originated in the United States, Italy and Spain and spanned the acute and convalescent phases of COVID-19. The samples were drawn from two sources: the first 160 participants of the ongoing ImmuneRACE study, and 1,000 to 1,500 subjects contributed by 6 global collaborators. HLA class I and class II types, where available, came from metadata supplied by the sample provider rather than from assay-based typing. The repertoires were made available in a free public database intended to serve as a resource for research on the immune response to SARS-CoV-2. The dataset comprised deeply sampled blood TCRbeta repertoires from subjects exposed to, actively infected with, or recovered from COVID-19. The prospective study material was composed of cDNA or gDNA derived from T cells, B-cell-depleted T cells, or PBMCs. A de-identified subject ID, COVID-19 status, age in years and sex were almost always included in the sample metadata.

Counted from cysteine to phenylalanine, this CDR3 has 13 amino acids. CDR3 DNA is the only sequence kept; it has 39 bases, read in frame from the first base. The CDR1 and CDR2 encoded by the germline V gene are MNHEY and SVGAGI. The junction carries 14 bases between V and J, which are trimmed by 6 bases and 6 bases respectively. A second Seattle source provided samples from volunteer blood donors who had recovered from COVID-19. Each collaborating institution followed its own protocols to collect whole blood in K2EDTA tubes. Collaborator samples were shipped for TCRbeta analysis as frozen whole blood, isolated PBMCs, or DNA extracted from either sample type. TCRbeta CDR3 regions were amplified from genomic DNA using the immunoSEQ Assay, a bias-controlled multiplex PCR. As for the authors' bioinformatics: The number of nucleated cells in each sample was estimated by amplification of reference gene primers within the assay. To quantify the absolute abundance of each unique TCRbeta CDR3 rearrangement, sequence reads were collapsed and filtered. For each sample, productive Simpson clonality was calculated as the square root of Simpson's diversity index across productive rearrangements. TCRdb took this table from immuneACCESS and kept in-frame rearrangements with V and J called. Such tables lack part of the clones; where checked against another copy, unresolved V genes explain under half of the gap, and the rest is unexplained. V, J and clone size are taken as reported in that table, and D and trimming were inferred from the DNA itself. The sample has approximately 130,000 clones on record, about 86% of them singletons. The ten largest clones capture 15% to 20% of the sample.

Broad study findings and their caveats: Clinical and demographic metadata were provided uncurated, with the amount varying by source and participant.

With respect to this clone: It has no known antigen specificity. No base quality values were provided; no much bigger clone lies one nucleotide off.

The receptor comes from a woman aged 50 to 60 who had recovered from COVID-19. Recombination joined TRBV6-5 with TRBJ1-1; TRBD1 is perhaps the D gene, given 5 matching bases. Specimen: peripheral blood. CDR3 reads: CASSRRGGSEAFF. The nucleotide sequence reads TGTGCCAGCAGCCGTCGGGGGGGATCTGAAGCTTTCTTT.